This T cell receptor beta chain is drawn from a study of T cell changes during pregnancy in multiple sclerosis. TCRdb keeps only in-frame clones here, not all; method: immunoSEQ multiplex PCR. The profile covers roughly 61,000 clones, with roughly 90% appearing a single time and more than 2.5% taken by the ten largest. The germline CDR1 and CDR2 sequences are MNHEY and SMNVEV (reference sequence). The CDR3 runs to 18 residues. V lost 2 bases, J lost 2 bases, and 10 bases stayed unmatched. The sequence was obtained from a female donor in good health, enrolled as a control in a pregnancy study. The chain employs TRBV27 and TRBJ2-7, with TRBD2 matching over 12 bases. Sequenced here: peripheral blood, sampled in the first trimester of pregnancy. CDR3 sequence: CASSLGTAGLAGTYEQYF. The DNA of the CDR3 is TGTGCCAGCAGTTTAGGGACCGCAGGACTAGCGGGAACCTACGAGCAGTACTTC.